Presented here are 30 T cell receptor beta chains from one specimen sequenced in a study of T cells in Graves' hyperthyroidism and ophthalmopathy. RNA transcripts yielded amplified TCR beta CDR3 regions. The TCR CDR3 was amplified in a first-round RT-PCR using the HTBI primer set. TCRdb processed the multiplex PCR reads anew with MiXCR; each CDR3 protein has one entry. The sample lists tens of thousands of distinct CDR3 sequences, approximately 45% occurring once. Sequenced material: blood. The source is a woman aged 25-40 years with Graves' hyperthyroidism.

The chain uses TRBV14 and TRBJ2-5; D ambiguous. This CDR3 region has 13 residues. V was trimmed by 1 base and J by 7 bases, leaving 10 bases between them. Looked up from germline, CDR1 is SGHDN and CDR2 is FVKESK. CDR3 coding DNA: TGTGCCAGCAGCCAAGGGAACAAACGGACCCAGTACTTC. It specifies CASSQGNKRTQYF.

In its sample, this clonotype was seen many times. The CDR3 nucleotides read TGTGCCTGGAGTCGAAACAGGGATCAGCCCCAGCATTTT. It translates to CAWSRNRDQPQHF. The V and J genes are TRBV30 and TRBJ1-5; maybe TRBD1 (6 bases). Trimming left V 2 bases short and J 5 bases short, with 10 bases between. Germline V CDR1 and CDR2: GTSNPN, SVGIG (reference sequence). The CDR3 consists of 13 residues.

Comments on this clonotype: A junction boundary mismatches the germline segment, possibly from a read error. This chain connects TRBV7-8 to TRBJ1-1; TRBD1 might be the D (6 bases). The CDR3 length is 14 residues. Germline V gene sequence: CDR1 SGHVS, CDR2 FQNEAQ. The CDR3 nucleotides are TGTGTCAGCAGCTTAGCAGGGGAATACACTGAAGCTTTCTTT. Translating it yields CVSSLAGEYTEAFF.

In its sample, this clonotype was seen many times. The rearrangement uses TRBV4-2 and TRBJ1-2; tentatively, D is TRBD1 (5 bases). This CDR3 is 15 amino acids long. From germline, CDR1 is LGHNA and CDR2 YNFKEQ. V was cut by 0 bases and J by 0 bases, with 8 bases left in between. The CDR3 region is CASSQDGTANYGYTF. CDR3 coding DNA: TGTGCCAGCAGCCAAGATGGGACGGCTAACTATGGCTACACCTTC.

A word on this clonotype: This may arise from a read error, as a much more abundant clone is one base away. J is TRBJ1-4 and V is TRBV3-1, with D uncertain. Germline values: CDR1 LGHDT, CDR2 YNNKEL (reference sequence). CDR3 size: 13 residues. This chain's CDR3 is CAGSWGGNEKLFF. The CDR3 region has the DNA TGTGCCGGCAGCTGGGGTGGCAATGAAAAACTGTTTTTT.

At least ten counts were recorded for this clonotype. The chain carries TRBV28 and TRBJ2-7; D is undetermined. CDR3 length equals 14 residues. Deletions cut 3 bases from V and 2 bases from J, with 11 bases between. Germline V CDR1 and CDR2: MDHEN, SYDVKM. The CDR3 protein is CASSFPDLTYEQYF. Here the CDR3 DNA reads TGTGCCAGCAGTTTTCCGGATCTCACCTACGAGCAGTACTTC.

Note on this clonotype: No conserved phenylalanine or tryptophan ends this CDR3, so it is likely a read error. No DNA is shown, since the ends of the CDR3 on it are uncertain; the CDR3 is the one TCRdb lists. The chain carries TRBV6-5 and TRBJ1-1. The germline CDR1 and CDR2 sequences are MNHEY and SVGAGI. The CDR3 is 13 amino acids long, termini counted. The CDR3 loop is CASSQGGAGKAFL.

This clonotype was recorded at least ten times. V and J are TRBV11-2 and TRBJ2-5, with D uncertain. Germline CDR1 is SGHAT and CDR2 is FQNNGV. There are 13 residues in the CDR3. V lost 4 bases and J lost 5, with 11 bases in between. Written as DNA, the CDR3 is TGTGCCAGCAGCTCCGGACGGTCGGAGACCCAGTACTTC. Its protein product is CASSSGRSETQYF.

This clonotype occurred many times. The V call is TRBV5-1, the J call TRBJ2-5; a weak D match, TRBD2 (5 bases). Trimming took off 0 bases at V and 1 base at J, with 10 bases between the two ends. CDR1 is SGHRS and CDR2 is YFSETQ in the germline V gene. This CDR3 spans 15 amino acids. Written as DNA, the CDR3 is TGCGCCAGCAGCTTGGGGCTAGCACCCCAAGAGACCCAGTACTTC. It encodes CASSLGLAPQETQYF. Full variable domain (outside the CDR3, taken from reference TRBV5-1 and TRBJ2-5): KAGVTQTPRYLIKTRGQQVTLSCSPISGHRSVSWYQQTPGQGLQFLFEYFSETQRNKGNFPGRFSGRQFSNSRSEMNVSTLELGDSALYLCASSLGLAPQETQYFGPGTRLLVL.

Only a few counts were recorded for this clonotype. The chain recombines TRBV18 with TRBJ1-2; TRBD1 matches at 7 bases. The length of the CDR3 is 14 residues. Germline CDR1 KGHSH, CDR2 LQKENI. V lost 3 bases, J lost 4 bases, and 5 bases stayed unmatched. The chain's CDR3 is CASSPGQFGYGYTF. The CDR3 DNA reads TGTGCCAGCTCACCGGGACAGTTCGGCTATGGCTACACCTTC.

This clonotype appeared many times. V and J are TRBV9 and TRBJ2-1; a possible D gene is TRBD2 (5 bases). Trimming cost V 2 bases and J 0 bases, with 12 bases left between them. This CDR3 has 16 residues. Per germline, CDR1 SGDLS and CDR2 YYNGEE. In nucleotides, the CDR3 is TGTGCCAGCAGCGTTCTAGGAAGCGGCTCCTACAATGAGCAGTTCTTC. The encoded protein is CASSVLGSGSYNEQFF.

This clonotype was recorded at least ten times. V is TRBV6-4 and J is TRBJ2-1; a weak D match, TRBD1 (6 bases). The ends were cut back, 5 bases at V and 4 bases at J, with 9 bases in the middle. Germline values: CDR1 MRHNA, CDR2 SNTAGT. The CDR3 loop spans 13 amino acids. The CDR3 reads CASSRDTYNEQFF. The CDR3 DNA reads as TGTGCCAGCAGTCGGGACACATACAATGAGCAGTTCTTC.

Judged by abundance, this clonotype is medium-sized. The chain uses TRBV19 and TRBJ1-1; D uncertain. Germline CDR1 reads LNHDA; CDR2 reads SQIVND (reference sequence). Trimming removed 5 bases from V and 12 bases from J, with 19 bases in between. The CDR3 sequence is 13 residues long. The CDR3 DNA reads TGTGCCAGTAGTGCCGCGACCCTCGTAGGTACTTTCTTT. Amino acids: CASSAATLVGTFF.

This chain links TRBV24-1 with TRBJ1-2; perhaps TRBD1 as D (6 bases). The germline V and J ends were trimmed by 7 bases and 2 bases, with 10 bases remaining between them. Germline CDR1 and CDR2: KGHDR and SFDVKD. The CDR3 is made up of 13 amino acids. CDR3 nucleotide sequence: TGTGCCACCAGCTTCGGACAGAACTATGGCTACACCTTC. Its protein is CATSFGQNYGYTF.

Relative to its sample, this clonotype is medium-sized (0.01 to 0.1%). The chain recombines TRBV20-1 with TRBJ2-1; 9 bases are shared with TRBD2. V shed 7 bases and J 0 bases; nucleotides not matched to a gene: 4. The length of the CDR3 is 14 residues. Germline CDR1 DFQATT, CDR2 SNEGSKA (reference sequence). The CDR3 DNA is TGCAGTGTCCTAGCGGGGAGCTCCTACAATGAGCAGTTCTTC. It encodes CSVLAGSSYNEQFF.

This clonotype was detected ten times or more. This chain joins TRBV5-1 and TRBJ1-3, with unresolved D. Germline CDR1 is SGHRS and CDR2 is YFSETQ. Trimming removed 5 bases at V and 2 bases at J, with 11 bases between. This CDR3 comprises 14 residues. Written as DNA, the CDR3 is TGCGCCAGCAGGGCGGAGGTACCTGGAAACACCATATATTTT. Its protein is CASRAEVPGNTIYF.

The genes are TRBV19 and TRBJ2-7, with TRBD2 matching over 10 bases. The CDR3 has 15 amino acids. CDR1 and CDR2 from the germline V gene are LNHDA and SQIVND (reference sequence). The ends lost 4 bases at V and 0 bases at J; junction bases unmatched: 3. The CDR3 nucleotides read TGTGCCAGTAGTAACCGGACTAGCGGCTCCTACGAGCAGTACTTC. Its protein is CASSNRTSGSYEQYF.

In this sample, this clonotype turned up many times. This chain links TRBV6-4 with TRBJ2-3; 10 nucleotides align to TRBD1. The CDR3 length is 15 residues. Germline assignment: CDR1 MRHNA and CDR2 SNTAGT. After removal of 2 bases from V and 6 bases from J, the junction contained 5 bases not matched to a gene. The CDR3 nucleotides are TGTGCCAGCAGTGACCCCGGGACAGGGGAGGATACGCAGTATTTT. It specifies CASSDPGTGEDTQYF.

Within the sample, this clonotype is medium-sized. The J gene is TRBJ2-2, the V gene TRBV7-2; no reliable D call. Germline values: CDR1 SGHTA, CDR2 FQGNSA. The CDR3 loop spans 14 amino acids. V lost 2 bases and J 6 bases, leaving 10 bases between the germline ends. CDR3 loop: CASSLHAPAGELFF. The CDR3 DNA follows: TGTGCCAGCAGCTTACACGCACCGGCCGGGGAGCTGTTTTTT.

This clonotype was recorded many times. The chain uses TRBV20-1 and TRBJ1-2; tentatively, D is TRBD1 (5 bases). Trimming removed 1 base from V and 7 bases from J, with 22 bases in between. There are 16 residues in the CDR3. CDR1 is DFQATT, CDR2 SNEGSKA, per germline (reference sequence). CDR3 coding DNA: TGCAGTGCTAGAGTCGGGACCCGGGATTTATTGGGTGGCTACACCTTC. Amino acids: CSARVGTRDLLGGYTF.

This clonotype is termed medium-sized (0.01 to 0.1%). The chain couples TRBV29-1 to TRBJ2-5, with D uncertain. V was trimmed by 0 bases and J by 6 bases, leaving 8 bases between them. Per germline, CDR1 SQVTM and CDR2 ANQGSEA. This CDR3 comprises 12 residues. CDR3 region: CSVEDRSQTQYF. Here the CDR3 DNA reads TGCAGCGTTGAAGATAGAAGCCAGACCCAGTACTTC.

This clonotype was seen ten or more times. V and J are TRBV6-1 and TRBJ1-2; the D is unclear. CDR1 and CDR2 (germline): MNHNS, SASEGT. Trimming stripped 0 bases from V and 8 bases from J, with 13 bases between. The CDR3 length is 14 residues. CDR3: CASSEALGRPGYTF. The DNA of the CDR3 is TGTGCCAGCAGTGAAGCGCTAGGCAGGCCAGGCTACACCTTC.

The chain employs TRBV9 and TRBJ1-1; TRBD1 matches at 9 bases. There are 16 residues in the CDR3. Germline V gene data show CDR1 as SGDLS and CDR2 as YYNGEE. V was clipped by 5 bases and J by 3 bases; unmatched bases: 11. The CDR3 reads CASSGRDRAKDTEAFF. The CDR3 DNA reads as TGTGCCAGCAGTGGCCGGGACAGGGCTAAAGACACTGAAGCTTTCTTT.

By frequency in the sample, this clonotype is medium-sized. The genes are TRBV25-1 and TRBJ1-2; TRBD1 is a possible D gene (5 bases). V shed 0 bases and J shed 8 bases, with 19 bases lying between them. The CDR3 spans 16 residues. Germline CDR1 is MGHDK and CDR2 is SYGVNS. The CDR3 protein is CASSEYYGDQGGGYTF. The CDR3 coding sequence is TGTGCCAGCAGTGAATATTACGGGGATCAGGGCGGCGGCTACACCTTC.

This clonotype was seen once. One junction end does not reproduce the germline sequence, and a read error may be involved. This chain uses TRBV20-1 with TRBJ1-4, with D perhaps matching TRBD1 (6 bases). CDR1 and CDR2 from the germline V gene are DFQATT and SNEGSKA (reference sequence). The CDR3 length is 14 residues. The CDR3 DNA is TGCAGCGTTCCGCGGGACAAGACTAACGAAAAACTGTTTTTT. It yields the protein CSVPRDKTNEKLFF.

Many counts were recorded for this clonotype. The chain employs TRBV5-1 and TRBJ1-2; 10 bases align to TRBD1. Germline lookup yields CDR1 SGHRS and CDR2 YFSETQ. This CDR3 spans 18 amino acids. Trimming removed 3 bases from V and 0 bases from J; junction bases left unmatched: 11. The CDR3 reads CASSYYASGTGANYGYTF. The CDR3 bases are TGCGCCAGCAGCTACTATGCCTCCGGGACAGGGGCTAACTATGGCTACACCTTC.

This clonotype was found many times. The CDR3 loop reads CASSLGQGSNQPQHF. The CDR3 coding sequence is TGCGCCAGCAGCTTGGGGCAGGGCAGCAATCAGCCCCAGCATTTT. The V gene is TRBV5-1, the J gene TRBJ1-5, with a weak D call TRBD1 (5 bases). V was trimmed by 0 bases and J by 1 base, leaving 8 bases between them. This CDR3 comprises 15 residues. Germline loops: CDR1 SGHRS, CDR2 YFSETQ.

There are many counts of this clonotype. This rearrangement joins TRBV4-1 to TRBJ1-6, with unresolved D. CDR3 length: 13 amino acids. Germline CDR1 reads MGHRA; CDR2 reads YSYEKL. V lost 5 bases and J 0 bases, leaving 2 bases between the germline ends. The CDR3 nucleotides are TGCGCCAGCAGCTACTCCTATAATTCACCCCTCCACTTT. Translation gives CASSYSYNSPLHF.

Of note for this clonotype: Compared with germline, one end of the junction differs, possibly owing to a read error. The chain has TRBV5-1 and TRBJ1-1; D is possibly TRBD1 (5 bases). CDR1 and CDR2 (germline): SGHRS, YFSETQ. There are 13 residues in the CDR3. The CDR3 protein is CASSLIGDTEAFF. CDR3 nucleotide sequence: TGCGCCAGTAGCTTGATAGGGGACACTGAAGCTTTCTTT. The whole variable domain, remainder taken from reference TRBV5-1 and TRBJ1-1, is KAGVTQTPRYLIKTRGQQVTLSCSPISGHRSVSWYQQTPGQGLQFLFEYFSETQRNKGNFPGRFSGRQFSNSRSEMNVSTLELGDSALYLCASSLIGDTEAFFGQGTRLTVV.

In its sample, this clonotype was seen many times. This chain connects TRBV6-4 to TRBJ2-2, with D maybe TRBD1 (6 bases). The CDR3 totals 14 residues. Germline CDR1 is MRHNA and CDR2 is SNTAGT. Trimming left V 5 bases short and J 2 bases short, with 9 bases between. The CDR3 coding sequence is TGTGCCAGCAGTAAACAGGGTAACACCGGGGAGCTGTTTTTT. Encoded protein: CASSKQGNTGELFF.